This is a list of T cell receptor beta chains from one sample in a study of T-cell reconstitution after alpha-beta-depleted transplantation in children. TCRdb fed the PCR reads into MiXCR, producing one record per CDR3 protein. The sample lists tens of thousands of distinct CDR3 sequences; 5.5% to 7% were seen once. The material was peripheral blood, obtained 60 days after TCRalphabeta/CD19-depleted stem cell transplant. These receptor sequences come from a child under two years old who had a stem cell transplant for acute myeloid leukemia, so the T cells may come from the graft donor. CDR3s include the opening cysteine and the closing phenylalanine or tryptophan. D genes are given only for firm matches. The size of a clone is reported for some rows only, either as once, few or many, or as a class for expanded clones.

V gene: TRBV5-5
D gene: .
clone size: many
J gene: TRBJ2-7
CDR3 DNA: TGTGCCAGCAGGACGTCCCGGGACACCGAGCAGTACTTC
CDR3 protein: CASRTSRDTEQYF

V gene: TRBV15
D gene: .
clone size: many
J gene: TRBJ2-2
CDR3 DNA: TGTGCCACCGACGACATTACTACCGGGGAGCTGTTTTTT
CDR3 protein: CATDDITTGELFF

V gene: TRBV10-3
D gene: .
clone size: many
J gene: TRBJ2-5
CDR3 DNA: TGTGCCATCAGTGACAGGGCGGTCCAAGAGACCCAGTACTTC
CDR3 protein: CAISDRAVQETQYF

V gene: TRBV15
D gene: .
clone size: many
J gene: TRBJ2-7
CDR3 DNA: TGTGCCACCAGCCAGAGGTGGGGCGAGCAGTACTTC
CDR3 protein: CATSQRWGEQYF

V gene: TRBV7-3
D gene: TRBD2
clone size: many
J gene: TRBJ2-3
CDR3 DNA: TGTGCCAGCAGCTTACGGGAGGGCGTAGATACGCAGTATTTT
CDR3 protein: CASSLREGVDTQYF

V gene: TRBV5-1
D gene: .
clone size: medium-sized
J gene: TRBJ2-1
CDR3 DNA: TGCGCCAGCAGCCCCGGGACCTACCACAATGAGCAGTTCTTC
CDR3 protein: CASSPGTYHNEQFF

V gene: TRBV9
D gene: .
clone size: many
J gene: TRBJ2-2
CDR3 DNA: TGTGCAAGCAGCGTACCCCCGAGCGTGCCCGACACCGGGGAGCTGTTTTTT
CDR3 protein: CASSVPPSVPDTGELFF

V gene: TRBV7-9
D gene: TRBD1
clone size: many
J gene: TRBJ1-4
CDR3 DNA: TGTGCCAGCAGATCCAGGGGGGAAAAACTGTTTTTT
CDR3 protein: CASRSRGEKLFF

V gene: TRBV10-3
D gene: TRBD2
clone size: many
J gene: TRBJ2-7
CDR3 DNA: TGTGCCATCAGTGAGTCAAGACTAGCGGGGGACCACGAGCAGTACTTC
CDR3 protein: CAISESRLAGDHEQYF

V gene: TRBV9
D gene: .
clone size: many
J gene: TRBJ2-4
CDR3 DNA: TGTGCCAGCAGCTTGGGGGGAAGGGCCAAAAACATTCAGTACTTC
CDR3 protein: CASSLGGRAKNIQYF

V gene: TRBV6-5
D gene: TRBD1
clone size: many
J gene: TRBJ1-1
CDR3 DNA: TGTGCCATCAACAGGGGGGAAAGGACTGAAGCTTTCTTT
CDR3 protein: CAINRGERTEAFF

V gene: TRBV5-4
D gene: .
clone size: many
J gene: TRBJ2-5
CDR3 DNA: TGTGCCAGCAGCTTGGCTCAGGTTGGGGAGACCCAGTACTTC
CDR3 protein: CASSLAQVGETQYF

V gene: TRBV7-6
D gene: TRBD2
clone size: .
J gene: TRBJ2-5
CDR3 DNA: TGTGCCAGCAGCTTAGGGCTAGCGGGGGGAAAGACCCAGTACTTC
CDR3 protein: CASSLGLAGGKTQYF

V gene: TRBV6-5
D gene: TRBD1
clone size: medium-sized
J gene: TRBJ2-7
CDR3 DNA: TGTGCCAGCACCCTGATAGGGGGACAGACGTACGAGCAGTACTTC
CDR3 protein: CASTLIGGQTYEQYF

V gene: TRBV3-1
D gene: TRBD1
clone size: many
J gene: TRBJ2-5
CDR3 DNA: TGTGCCAGCAGCCCCCGGGACAGGGGGCGCAGGCTCGGAGAGACCCAGTACTTC
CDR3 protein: CASSPRDRGRRLGETQYF

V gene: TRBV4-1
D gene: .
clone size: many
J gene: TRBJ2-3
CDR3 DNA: TGCGCCAGCAGCCAAGCCGACTCTAGCACAGATACGCAGTATTTT
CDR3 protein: CASSQADSSTDTQYF

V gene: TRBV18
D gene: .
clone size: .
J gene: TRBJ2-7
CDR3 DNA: TGTGCCAGCTCACTGGGGGGGGCCCGCTACGAGCAGTACTTC
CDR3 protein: CASSLGGARYEQYF

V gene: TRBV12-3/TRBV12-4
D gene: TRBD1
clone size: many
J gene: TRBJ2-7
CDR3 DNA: TGTGCCAGCAGACAGGGGATCTCCTACGAGCAGTACTTC
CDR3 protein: CASRQGISYEQYF

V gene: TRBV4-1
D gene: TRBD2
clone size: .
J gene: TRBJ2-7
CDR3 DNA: TGCGCCAGCAGCCTCCCGGCGGGGGGCTACGAGCAGTACTTC
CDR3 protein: CASSLPAGGYEQYF

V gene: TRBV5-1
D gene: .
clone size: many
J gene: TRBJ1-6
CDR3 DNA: TGCGCCAGCAGCTTGGAGATGAGCTCCTATAATTCACCCCTCCACTTT
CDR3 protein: CASSLEMSSYNSPLHF

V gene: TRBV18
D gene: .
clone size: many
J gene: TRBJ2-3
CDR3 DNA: TGTGCCAGCTCCCCGGCGCTAGCGATTTACTTCGGGACAGATACGCAGTATTTT
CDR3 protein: CASSPALAIYFGTDTQYF

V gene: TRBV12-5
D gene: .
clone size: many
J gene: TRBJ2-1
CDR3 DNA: TGTGCTAGTGGTTTGGGGCTAGTTGGCAATGAGCAGTTCTTC
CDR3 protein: CASGLGLVGNEQFF

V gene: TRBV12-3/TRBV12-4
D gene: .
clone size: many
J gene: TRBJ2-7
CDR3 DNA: TGTGCCAGCAGTCCGGAGGGGGAAAACAACGAGCAGTACTTC
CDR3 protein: CASSPEGENNEQYF

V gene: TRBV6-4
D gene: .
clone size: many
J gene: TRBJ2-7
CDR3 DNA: TGTGCCAGCAGTAATCGGACTAGTTATCAGGGGACAATAATGTACGGGCAGTACTTC
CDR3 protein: CASSNRTSYQGTIMYGQYF

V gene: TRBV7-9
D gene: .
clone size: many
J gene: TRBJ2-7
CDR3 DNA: TGTGCCAGCAGCTCCCCCCTCGACAGGCCGACCTACGAGCAGTACTTC
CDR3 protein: CASSSPLDRPTYEQYF

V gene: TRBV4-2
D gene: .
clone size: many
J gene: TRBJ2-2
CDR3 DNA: TGTGCCAGCAGCCAAGCGACAGACCCCGGGGAGCTGTTTTTT
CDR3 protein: CASSQATDPGELFF

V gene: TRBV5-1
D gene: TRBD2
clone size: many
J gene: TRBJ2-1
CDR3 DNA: TGCGCCAGCAGCTCGACTAGCGGGGGGAATGAGCAGTTCTTC
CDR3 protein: CASSSTSGGNEQFF

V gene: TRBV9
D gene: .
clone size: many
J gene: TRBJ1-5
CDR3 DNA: TGTGCCAGCAGCGTTGGAGGGGGTGGTCAGCCCCAGCATTTT
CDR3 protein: CASSVGGGGQPQHF

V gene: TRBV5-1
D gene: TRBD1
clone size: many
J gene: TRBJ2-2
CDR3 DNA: TGCGCCAGCAGCTTGGACCAACAGGGGCTGTCCAACACCGGGGAGCTGTTTTTT
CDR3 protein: CASSLDQQGLSNTGELFF

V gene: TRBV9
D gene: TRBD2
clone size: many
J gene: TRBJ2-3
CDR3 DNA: TGTGCCAGCAGCGTCAGCGGGGGGGCAGATACGCAGTATTTT
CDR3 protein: CASSVSGGADTQYF

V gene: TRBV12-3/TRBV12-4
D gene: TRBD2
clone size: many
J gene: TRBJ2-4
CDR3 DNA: TGTGCCAGCAGCGGACTAGACATTCAGTACTTC
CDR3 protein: CASSGLDIQYF

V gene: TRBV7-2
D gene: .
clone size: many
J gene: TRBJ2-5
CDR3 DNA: TGTGCCAGCTCGGAGCGGGCCCAAGAGACCCAGTACTTC
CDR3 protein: CASSERAQETQYF

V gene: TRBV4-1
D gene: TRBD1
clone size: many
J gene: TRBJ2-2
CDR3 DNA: TGCGCCAGCAGCCAAGACCACCGGGACAGGGAGGTCGGGGAGCTGTTTTTT
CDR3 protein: CASSQDHRDREVGELFF

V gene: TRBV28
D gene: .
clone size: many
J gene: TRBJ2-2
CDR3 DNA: TGTGCCAGCAGTTTATATCTTAGGGGCAGGGAGCTGTTTTTT
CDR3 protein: CASSLYLRGRELFF

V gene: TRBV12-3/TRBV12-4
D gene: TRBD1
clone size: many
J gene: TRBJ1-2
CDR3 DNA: TGTGCCAGCAGTCAGGGGGCGGGGGGCTACACCTTC
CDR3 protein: CASSQGAGGYTF

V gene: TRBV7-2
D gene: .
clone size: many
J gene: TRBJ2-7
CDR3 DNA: TGTGCCAGCAGCTTAATCTACGAGCAGTACTTC
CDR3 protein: CASSLIYEQYF

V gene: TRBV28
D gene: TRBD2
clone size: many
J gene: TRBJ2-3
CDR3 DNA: TGTGCCAGCAGTTTCCTAGCGGGGAATGTAGCAGATACGCAGTATTTT
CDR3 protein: CASSFLAGNVADTQYF

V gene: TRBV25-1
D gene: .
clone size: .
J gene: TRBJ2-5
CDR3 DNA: TGTGCCACCTCTTGGTCTATTTGGGAGGAGACCCAGTACTTC
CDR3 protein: CATSWSIWEETQYF

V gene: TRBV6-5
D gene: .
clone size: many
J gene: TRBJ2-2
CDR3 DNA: TGTGCCAGCAGTTCCAGGAATACCGGGGAGCTGTTTTTT
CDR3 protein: CASSSRNTGELFF

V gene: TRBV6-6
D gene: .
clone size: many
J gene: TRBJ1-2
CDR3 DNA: TGTGCCAGCAGGGGGGTCATCCTCTATGGCTACACCTTC
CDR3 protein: CASRGVILYGYTF

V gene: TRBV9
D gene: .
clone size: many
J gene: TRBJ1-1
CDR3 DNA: TGTGCCAGCAGCGTACCCGGGGGCACTGAAGCTTTCTTT
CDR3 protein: CASSVPGGTEAFF

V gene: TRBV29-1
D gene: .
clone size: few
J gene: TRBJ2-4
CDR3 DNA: TGCAGCGTTGAAGATTGGAACATGGGGGACCCAAACATTCAGTACTTC
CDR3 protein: CSVEDWNMGDPNIQYF

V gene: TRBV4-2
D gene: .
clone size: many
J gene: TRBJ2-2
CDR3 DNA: TGTGCCAGCAGCCACAGAACCAGAGACACCGGGGAGCTGTTTTTT
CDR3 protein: CASSHRTRDTGELFF

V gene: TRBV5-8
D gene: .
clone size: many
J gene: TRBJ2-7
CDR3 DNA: TGTGCCAGCACCCATCCAGGGGTCTCCTACGAGCAGTACTTC
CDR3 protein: CASTHPGVSYEQYF

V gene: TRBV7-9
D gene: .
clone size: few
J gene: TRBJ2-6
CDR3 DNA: TGTGCCAGCAGCTTTGGTTGGGGGGAAGCGGCCAACGTCCTGACTTTC
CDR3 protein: CASSFGWGEAANVLTF

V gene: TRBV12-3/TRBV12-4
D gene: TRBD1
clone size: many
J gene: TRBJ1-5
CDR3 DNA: TGTGCCAGCACCCAAGGACAGGGGCGACAGCCCCAGCATTTT
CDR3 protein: CASTQGQGRQPQHF

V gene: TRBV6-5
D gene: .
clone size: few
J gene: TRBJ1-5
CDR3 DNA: TGTGCCAGCAGTTACCTTGACAGTCCTCGAGATCAGCCCCAGCATTTT
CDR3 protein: CASSYLDSPRDQPQHF

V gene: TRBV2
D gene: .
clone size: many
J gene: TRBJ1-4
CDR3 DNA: TGTGCCAGCACGCTGGCAACTAATGAAAAACTGTTTTTT
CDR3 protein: CASTLATNEKLFF

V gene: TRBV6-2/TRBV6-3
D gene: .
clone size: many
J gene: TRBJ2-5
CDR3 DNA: TGTGCCACTTCAGGGGGGGGGTACCAAGAGACCCAGTACTTC
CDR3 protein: CATSGGGYQETQYF

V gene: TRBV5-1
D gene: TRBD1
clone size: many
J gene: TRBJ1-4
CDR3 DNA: TGCGCCAGCAGCTTGGCCCAGGGGGGTAATGAAAAACTGTTTTTT
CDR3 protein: CASSLAQGGNEKLFF

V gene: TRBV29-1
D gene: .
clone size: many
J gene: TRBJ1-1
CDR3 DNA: TGCAGCGTCGAAGGCACAGTTATGAACACTGAAGCTTTCTTT
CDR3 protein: CSVEGTVMNTEAFF

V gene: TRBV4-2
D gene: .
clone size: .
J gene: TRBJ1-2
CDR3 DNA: TGTGCCATGAGCGCCGGGCTAGCCTGCTATGGCTACACCTTC
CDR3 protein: CAMSAGLACYGYTF

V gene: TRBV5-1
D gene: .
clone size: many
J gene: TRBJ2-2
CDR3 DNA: TGCGCCAGCAGCCCCCTGTGGGGCGGGGAGCTGTTTTTT
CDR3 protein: CASSPLWGGELFF

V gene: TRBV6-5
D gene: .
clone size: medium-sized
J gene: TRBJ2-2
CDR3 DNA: TGTGCCAGCAGTACGGGACGGAACACCGGGGAGCTGTTTTTT
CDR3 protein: CASSTGRNTGELFF

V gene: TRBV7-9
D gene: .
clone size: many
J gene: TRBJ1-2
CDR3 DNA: TGTGCCAGCAGCCTCTACTATGGCTACACCTTC
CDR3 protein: CASSLYYGYTF

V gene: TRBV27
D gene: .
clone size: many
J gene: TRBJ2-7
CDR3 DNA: TGTGCCAGCAGTCCCGGACGGACCGTCTACGAGCAGTACTTC
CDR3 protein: CASSPGRTVYEQYF

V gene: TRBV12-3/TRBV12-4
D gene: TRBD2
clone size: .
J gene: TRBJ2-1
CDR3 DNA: TGTGCCAGCAGCCCTGGACTAGCGGGAGGGCCAAGGTACAATGTGCAGTTCTTC
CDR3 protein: CASSPGLAGGPRYNVQFF

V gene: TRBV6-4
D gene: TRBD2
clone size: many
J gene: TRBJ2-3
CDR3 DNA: TGTGCCAGCAGTGTAGGACTAGCGGGATCAGATACGCAGTATTTT
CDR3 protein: CASSVGLAGSDTQYF

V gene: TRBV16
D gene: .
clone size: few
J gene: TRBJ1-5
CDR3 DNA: TGTGCCAGCAGCTCTCGAGGGGGGGGTAGCAATCAGCCCCAGCATTTT
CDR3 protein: CASSSRGGGSNQPQHF